The T cell receptor beta chain under discussion was sequenced for a study of Ad26.COV2.S vaccination and SARS-CoV-2 variants. Overall study context: Donor joined the COV1001 Ad26.COV2.S trial arm.

Treatment reported: about 20 received Ad26.COV2.S at low or high dose, single or two shots; about 5 received placebo; per-sample allocation not given. Specimens were obtained on day 63 following the first vaccine or placebo injection. Trimming removed 0 bases from V and 7 bases from J, with 11 bases in between. Germline V CDR1 and CDR2: SGHDT, YYEEEE. The CDR3 length is 14 residues. Details on this clone: Its cognate antigen is unknown.

Study-level points and caveats: Reports say spike-specific CD8+ and CD4+ T cell responses covered substantial breadth after vaccination. People given the vaccine had a wider spike-specific TCR breadth than placebo recipients did.

Libraries were prepared by immunoSEQ multiplex PCR; TCRdb keeps only in-frame clonotypes and omits some of them. The table records roughly 410,000 clones, 83% of them present only once. V is TRBV5-6 and J is TRBJ2-1, with D hard to call. The sequenced sample was peripheral blood, obtained in a trial of Ad26.COV2.S vaccine versus placebo. The sequence was obtained from a person aged 18-65 years who received the Ad26.COV2.S COVID-19 vaccine or a placebo. The CDR3 is CASSLERARNEQFF. In DNA form, the CDR3 reads TGTGCCAGCAGCTTGGAACGGGCTAGGAATGAGCAGTTCTTC.